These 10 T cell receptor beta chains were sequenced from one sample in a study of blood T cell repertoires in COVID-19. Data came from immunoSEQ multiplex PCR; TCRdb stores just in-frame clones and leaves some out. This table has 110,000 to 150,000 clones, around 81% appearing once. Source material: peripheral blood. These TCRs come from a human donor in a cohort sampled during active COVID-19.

CDR3 sequence (DNA): TGTGCCAGTAAACTCGGGACAGGAAAACTCGGAACCGCTTTCTTT. Its translation is CASKLGTGKLGTAFF. This rearrangement joins TRBV19 to TRBJ1-1; 8 bases align to TRBD1. This CDR3 has 15 amino acids. V was clipped by 7 bases and J by 11 bases; unmatched bases: 18. CDR1 and CDR2 from the germline V gene are LNHDA and SQIVND (reference sequence).

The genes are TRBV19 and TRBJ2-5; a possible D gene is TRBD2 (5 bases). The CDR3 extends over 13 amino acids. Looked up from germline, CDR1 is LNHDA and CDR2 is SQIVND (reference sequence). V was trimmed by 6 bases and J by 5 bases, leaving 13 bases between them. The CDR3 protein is CASRTVPGETQYF. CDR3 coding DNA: TGTGCCAGTAGGACGGTACCGGGGGAGACCCAGTACTTC.

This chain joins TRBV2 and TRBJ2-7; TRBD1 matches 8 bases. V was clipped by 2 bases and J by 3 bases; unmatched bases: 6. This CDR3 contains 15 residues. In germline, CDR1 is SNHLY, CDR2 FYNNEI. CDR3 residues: CASSEQGAFDYEQYF. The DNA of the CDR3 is TGTGCCAGCAGTGAACAGGGGGCTTTTGACTACGAGCAGTACTTC.

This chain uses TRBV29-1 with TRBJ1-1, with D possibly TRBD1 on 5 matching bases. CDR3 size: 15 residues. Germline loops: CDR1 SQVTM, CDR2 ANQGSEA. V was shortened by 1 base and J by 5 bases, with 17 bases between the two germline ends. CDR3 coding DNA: TGCAGCGTTGAAGGGGGCGGACCGGAGTGGACTGAAGCTTTCTTT. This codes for CSVEGGGPEWTEAFF.

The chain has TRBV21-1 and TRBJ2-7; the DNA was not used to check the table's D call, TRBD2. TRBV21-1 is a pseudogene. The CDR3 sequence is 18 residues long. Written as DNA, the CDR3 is TGTGCCAGCAGCAAAGCGCTTTCCAGCGGGATAAGCTCCTACGAGCAGTACTTC. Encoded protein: CASSKALSSGISSYEQYF.

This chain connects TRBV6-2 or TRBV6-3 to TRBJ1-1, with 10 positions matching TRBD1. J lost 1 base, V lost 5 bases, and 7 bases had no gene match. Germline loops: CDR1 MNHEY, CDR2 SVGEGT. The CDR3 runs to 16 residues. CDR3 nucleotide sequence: TGTGCCAGCAGTACCGGACAGGGGGATGGGAACACTGAAGCTTTCTTT. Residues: CASSTGQGDGNTEAFF.

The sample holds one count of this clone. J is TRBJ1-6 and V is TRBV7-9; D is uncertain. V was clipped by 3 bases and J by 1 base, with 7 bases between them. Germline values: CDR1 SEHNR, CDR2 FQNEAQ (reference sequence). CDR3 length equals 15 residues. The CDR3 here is CASSFSGSYNSPLHF. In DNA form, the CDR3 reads TGTGCCAGCAGCTTCTCCGGGTCCTATAATTCACCCCTCCACTTT. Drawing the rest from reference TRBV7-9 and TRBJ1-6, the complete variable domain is DTGVSQNPRHKITKRGQNVTFRCDPISEHNRLYWYRQTLGQGPEFLTYFQNEAQLEKSRLLSDRFSAERPKGSFSTLEIQRTEQGDSAMYLCASSFSGSYNSPLHFGNGTRLTVT.

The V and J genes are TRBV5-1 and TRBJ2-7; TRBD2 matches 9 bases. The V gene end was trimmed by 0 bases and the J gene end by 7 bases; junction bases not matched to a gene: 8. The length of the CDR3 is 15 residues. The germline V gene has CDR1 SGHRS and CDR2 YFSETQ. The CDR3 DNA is TGCGCCAGCAGCTTGGTGGGTAGCGGGAGCCGAGAGCAGTACTTC. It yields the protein CASSLVGSGSREQYF.

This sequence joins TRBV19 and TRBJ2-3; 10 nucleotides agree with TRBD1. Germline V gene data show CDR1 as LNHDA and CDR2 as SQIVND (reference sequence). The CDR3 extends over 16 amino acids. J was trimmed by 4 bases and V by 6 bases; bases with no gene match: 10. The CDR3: CASRRGGQGFADTQYF. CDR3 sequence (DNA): TGTGCCAGTAGGAGGGGGGGACAGGGGTTCGCAGATACGCAGTATTTT.

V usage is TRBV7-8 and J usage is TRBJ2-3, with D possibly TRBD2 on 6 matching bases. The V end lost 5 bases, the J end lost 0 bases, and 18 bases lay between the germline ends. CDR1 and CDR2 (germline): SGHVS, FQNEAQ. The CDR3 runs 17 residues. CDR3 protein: CASSPRRAGGSTDTQYF. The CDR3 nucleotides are TGTGCCAGCAGCCCCCGACGGGCCGGGGGAAGCACAGATACGCAGTATTTT.